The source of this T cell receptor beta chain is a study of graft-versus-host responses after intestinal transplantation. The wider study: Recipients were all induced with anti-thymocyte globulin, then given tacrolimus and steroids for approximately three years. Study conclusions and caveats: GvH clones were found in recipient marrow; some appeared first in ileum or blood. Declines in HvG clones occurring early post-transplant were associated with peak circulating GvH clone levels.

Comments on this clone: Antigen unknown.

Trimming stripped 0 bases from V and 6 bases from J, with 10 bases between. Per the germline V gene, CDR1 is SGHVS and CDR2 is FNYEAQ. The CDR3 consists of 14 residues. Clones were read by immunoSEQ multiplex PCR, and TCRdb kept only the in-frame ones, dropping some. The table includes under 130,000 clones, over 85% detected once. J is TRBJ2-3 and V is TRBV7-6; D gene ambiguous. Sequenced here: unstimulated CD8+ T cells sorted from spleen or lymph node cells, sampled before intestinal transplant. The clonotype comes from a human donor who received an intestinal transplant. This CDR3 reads CASSLAGPADTQYF. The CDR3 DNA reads TGTGCCAGCAGCTTAGCAGGACCGGCTGATACGCAGTATTTT.